A selection of T cell receptor beta chains follows, all from one sample in a study of TIL therapy for anti-PD-1-resistant metastatic lung cancer. Clones were read by immunoSEQ multiplex PCR, and TCRdb kept only the in-frame ones, dropping some. The table has roughly 26,000 clones, over 60% seen once. Here the sequenced sample was tumor tissue, taken at baseline. These receptor sequences come from a person between 25 and 80 years old with non-small cell lung cancer. Both conserved end residues are part of each CDR3. A D gene is named only where the DNA matches it firmly. Clone size appears in some rows only: once, few, many, or a class for an expanded clone.

d_call	clone_size	v_call	j_call	cdr3_aa	cdr3_nt
NA	few	TRBV7-9	TRBJ2-7	CASSLGGLLMEYF	TGTGCCAGCAGCTTAGGGGGACTTTTGATGGAGTACTTC
NA	few	TRBV19	TRBJ2-7	CASSTSRWVNEQYF	TGTGCCAGTAGTACGTCCCGGTGGGTGAACGAGCAGTACTTC
NA	NA	TRBV7-3	TRBJ2-5	CASSLIRAPQETQYF	TGTGCCAGCAGCTTAATCCGAGCGCCCCAAGAGACCCAGTACTTC
NA	NA	TRBV23-1	TRBJ1-6	CASSHPRRRSYSPLHF	TGCGCCAGCAGTCACCCAAGACGGCGTTCGTATTCACCCCTCCACTTT
TRBD1	NA	TRBV5-1	TRBJ1-4	CASSMGTGGSLSTNEKLFF	TGCGCCAGCAGCATGGGGACAGGGGGCTCCCTTTCAACTAATGAAAAACTGTTTTTT
TRBD1	NA	TRBV25-1	TRBJ2-2	CASSVGQGAGELFF	TGTGCCAGCAGTGTGGGACAGGGGGCCGGGGAGCTGTTTTTT
NA	NA	TRBV27	TRBJ2-5	CASSPGQIQETQYF	TGTGCCAGCAGCCCCGGCCAGATTCAAGAGACCCAGTACTTC
TRBD2	once	TRBV29-1	TRBJ2-7	CSVEGLAGHSYEQYF	TGCAGCGTTGAAGGACTAGCGGGCCACTCCTACGAGCAGTACTTC
NA	few	TRBV27	TRBJ2-4	CASSFQAQNIQYF	TGTGCCAGCAGTTTTCAAGCACAAAACATTCAGTACTTC
TRBD1	NA	TRBV30	TRBJ2-2	CAFTGGPGELFF	TGTGCCTTCACAGGGGGCCCAGGGGAGCTGTTTTTT
TRBD1	NA	TRBV4-3	TRBJ1-1	CASSPSDRATEAFF	TGCGCCAGCAGCCCCTCGGACAGGGCCACTGAAGCTTTCTTT
TRBD1	NA	TRBV5-1	TRBJ2-3	CASSLIGGRPDTQYF	TGCGCCAGCAGCTTGATAGGGGGCAGACCAGATACGCAGTATTTT
TRBD1	few	TRBV29-1	TRBJ1-2	CSVGQGADYGYTF	TGCAGCGTCGGACAGGGGGCGGACTATGGCTACACCTTC
NA	once	TRBV7-2	TRBJ2-3	CASSLGLGPPTDTQYF	TGTGCCAGCAGCTTAGGACTAGGACCCCCCACAGATACGCAGTATTTT
NA	NA	TRBV4-3	TRBJ2-7	CASSQEDGYYEQYF	TGCGCCAGCAGCCAAGAGGACGGATACTACGAGCAGTACTTC